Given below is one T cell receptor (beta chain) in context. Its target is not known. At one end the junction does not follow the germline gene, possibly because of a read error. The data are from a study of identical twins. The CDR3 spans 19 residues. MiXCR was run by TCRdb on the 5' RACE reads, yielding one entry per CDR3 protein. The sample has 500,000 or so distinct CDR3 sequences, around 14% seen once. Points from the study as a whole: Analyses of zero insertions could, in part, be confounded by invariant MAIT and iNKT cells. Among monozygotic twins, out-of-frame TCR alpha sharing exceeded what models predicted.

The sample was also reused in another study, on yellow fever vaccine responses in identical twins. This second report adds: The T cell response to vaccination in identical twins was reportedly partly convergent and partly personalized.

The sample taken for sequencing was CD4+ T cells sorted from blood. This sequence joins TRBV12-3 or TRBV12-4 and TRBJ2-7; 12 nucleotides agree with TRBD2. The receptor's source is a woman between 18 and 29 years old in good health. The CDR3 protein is CASSLAPLAGGYPRDEQYF. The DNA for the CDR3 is TGTGCCAGCAGCTTAGCCCCCCTAGCGGGAGGGTACCCCAGGGACGAGCAGTACTTC.